This TCR beta chain came from a study of OX40 agonist ivuxolimab in advanced cancers. Study-level information: Patients with prior anti-PD-1, anti-PD-L1 or anti-CTLA-4 therapy were eligible; roughly 41% had some.

After removal of 5 bases from V and 9 bases from J, the junction contained 16 bases not matched to a gene. The length of the CDR3 is 18 residues. CDR1 is SEHNR and CDR2 is FQNEAQ in the germline V gene (reference sequence). Data came from immunoSEQ multiplex PCR; TCRdb stores just in-frame clones and leaves some out. The sample includes fewer than 75,000 clones, approximately 91% of them seen just once. In regard to this clone: Antigen: not known.

Study-wide results and limits: Some nonresponders additionally presented with little normalized T-cell clonal expansion.

This clonotype was obtained from an adult with an advanced solid tumor such as melanoma, head and neck, liver or kidney cancer. The chain combines TRBV7-9 with TRBJ2-1, with 13 nucleotides matching TRBD2. This specimen consisted of CD4+ or CD8+ T cells sorted from blood, obtained in a trial of the OX40 agonist ivuxolimab. DNA of the CDR3: TGTGCCAGCAGCGTTTTAGTTGGGATGGGACTAGCGGGAAGTGAGCAGTTCTTC. This encodes CASSVLVGMGLAGSEQFF.